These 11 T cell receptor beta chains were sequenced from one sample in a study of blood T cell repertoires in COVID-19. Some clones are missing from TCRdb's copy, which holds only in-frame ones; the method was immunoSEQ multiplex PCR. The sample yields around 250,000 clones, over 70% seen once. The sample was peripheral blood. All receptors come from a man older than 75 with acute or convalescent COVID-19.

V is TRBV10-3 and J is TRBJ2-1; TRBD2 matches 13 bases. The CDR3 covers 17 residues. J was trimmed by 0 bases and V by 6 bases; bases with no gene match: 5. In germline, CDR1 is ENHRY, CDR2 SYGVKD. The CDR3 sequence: CAIRGTSGNNSYNEQFF. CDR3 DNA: TGTGCCATCAGGGGGACTAGCGGGAACAACTCCTACAATGAGCAGTTCTTC.

CDR3 DNA sequence: TGTGCCAGCAGCCGACTAGCGGGGAGCACAGATACGCAGTATTTT. Translation: CASSRLAGSTDTQYF. The chain combines TRBV3-1 (or the pseudogene TRBV3-2) with TRBJ2-3; 11 positions match TRBD2. Trimming removed 4 bases from V and 0 bases from J; junction bases left unmatched: 0. The CDR3 sequence is 15 residues long. The germline V gene encodes CDR1 LGHDT and CDR2 YNNKEL (reference sequence).

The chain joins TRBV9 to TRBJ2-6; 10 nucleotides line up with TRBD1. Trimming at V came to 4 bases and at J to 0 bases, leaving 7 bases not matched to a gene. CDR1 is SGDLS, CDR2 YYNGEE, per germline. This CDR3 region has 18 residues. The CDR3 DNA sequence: TGTGCCAGCAGCCCAGGACAGGGGGTTAACTCTGGGGCCAACGTCCTGACTTTC. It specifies CASSPGQGVNSGANVLTF.

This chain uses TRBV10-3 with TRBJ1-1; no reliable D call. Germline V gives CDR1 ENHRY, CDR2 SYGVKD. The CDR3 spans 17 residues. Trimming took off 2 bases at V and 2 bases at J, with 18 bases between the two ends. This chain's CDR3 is CAISERRTPKINTEAFF. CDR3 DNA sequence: TGTGCCATCAGTGAGCGGCGGACTCCGAAGATTAACACTGAAGCTTTCTTT.

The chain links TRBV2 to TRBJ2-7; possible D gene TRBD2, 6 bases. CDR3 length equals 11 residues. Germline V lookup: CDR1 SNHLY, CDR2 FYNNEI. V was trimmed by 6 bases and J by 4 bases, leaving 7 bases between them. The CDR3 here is CASRGGYEQYF. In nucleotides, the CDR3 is TGTGCCAGCAGGGGAGGTTACGAGCAGTACTTC.

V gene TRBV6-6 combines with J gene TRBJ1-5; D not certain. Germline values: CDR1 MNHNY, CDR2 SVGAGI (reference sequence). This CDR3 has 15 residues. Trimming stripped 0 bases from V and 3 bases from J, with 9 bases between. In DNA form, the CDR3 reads TGTGCCAGCAGTTACTCTCGGCAGGTCAATCAGCCCCAGCATTTT. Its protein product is CASSYSRQVNQPQHF.

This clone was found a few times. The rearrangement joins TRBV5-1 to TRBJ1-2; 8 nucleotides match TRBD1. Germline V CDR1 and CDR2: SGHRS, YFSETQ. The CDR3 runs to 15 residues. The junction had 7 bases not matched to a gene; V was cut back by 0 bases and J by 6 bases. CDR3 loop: CASSLGQGQLDGYTF. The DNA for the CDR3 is TGCGCCAGCAGCTTGGGACAGGGGCAGTTGGATGGCTACACCTTC.

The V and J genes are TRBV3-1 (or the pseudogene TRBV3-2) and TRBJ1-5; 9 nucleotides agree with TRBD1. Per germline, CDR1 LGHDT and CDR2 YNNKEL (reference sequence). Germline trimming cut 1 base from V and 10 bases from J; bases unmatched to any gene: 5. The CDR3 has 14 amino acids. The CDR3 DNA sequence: TGTGCCAGCAGCCAAGGGACAGGGGATGTTCCCCAGCATTTT. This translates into CASSQGTGDVPQHF.

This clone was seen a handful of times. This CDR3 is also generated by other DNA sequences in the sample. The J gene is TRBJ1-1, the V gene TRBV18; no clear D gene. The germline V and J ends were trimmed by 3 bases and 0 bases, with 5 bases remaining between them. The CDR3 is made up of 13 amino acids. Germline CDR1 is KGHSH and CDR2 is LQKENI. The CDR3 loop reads CASSPAVNTEAFF. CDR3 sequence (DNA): TGTGCCAGCTCACCGGCGGTGAACACTGAAGCTTTCTTT.

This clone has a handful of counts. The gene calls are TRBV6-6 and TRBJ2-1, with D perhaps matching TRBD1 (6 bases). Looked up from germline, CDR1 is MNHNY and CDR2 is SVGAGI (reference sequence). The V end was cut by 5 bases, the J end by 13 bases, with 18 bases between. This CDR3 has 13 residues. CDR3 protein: CASSPPGHQPQFF. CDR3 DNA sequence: TGTGCCAGCAGTCCCCCGGGACACCAACCACAGTTCTTC.

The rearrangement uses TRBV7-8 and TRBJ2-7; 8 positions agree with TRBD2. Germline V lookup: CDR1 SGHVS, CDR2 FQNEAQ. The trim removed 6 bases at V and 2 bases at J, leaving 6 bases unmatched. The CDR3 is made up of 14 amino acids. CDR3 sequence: CASSRTSGTYEQYF. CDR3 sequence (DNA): TGTGCCAGCAGTCGTACTAGCGGAACCTACGAGCAGTACTTC.